This T cell receptor (beta chain) derives from a study of T cells in Graves' hyperthyroidism and ophthalmopathy. There are 14 residues in the CDR3. V was clipped by 5 bases and J by 6 bases; unmatched bases: 8. Germline V lookup: CDR1 SGHTA, CDR2 FQGNSA. Each patient was aged 18 to 65 and had newly diagnosed hyperthyroidism of under 2 months' duration. Diagnostic decisions used clinical symptoms, serum thyroxine and TRAb, thyroid ultrasound and orbital computed tomography. This clonotype was picked up a small number of times. Authors of the study amplified TCR beta CDR3 regions from RNA transcripts. A first-round RT-PCR of the TCR CDR3 used the HTBI primer set. Each CDR3 protein is one row after TCRdb ran MiXCR on the multiplex PCR reads. The sample holds just under 750,000 distinct CDR3 sequences, 30% to 40% seen once.

This TCR came from a woman aged 35 to 49 with Graves' hyperthyroidism. The chain recombines TRBV7-2 with TRBJ1-1, with 8 positions matching TRBD1. Sequenced material: blood. The CDR3 spells CASSTYYRGAEAFF. CDR3 sequence (DNA): TGTGCCAGCAGCACGTACTACAGGGGGGCTGAAGCTTTCTTT.